The entry below describes one T cell receptor beta chain. TCRdb re-called the 5' RACE reads, yielding one record per CDR3 amino acid sequence without DNA. Its clone listing holds some 280,000 distinct CDR3 sequences. Germline V lookup: CDR1 SGHRS, CDR2 YFSETQ. This CDR3 comprises 15 residues. This sample stems from a study of T cells expressing NK-cell markers. This clonotype originated in a man aged 18 to 35 in good health. The gene calls are TRBV5-1 and TRBJ2-1; TCRdb's assignment of TRBD2 cannot be checked, as there is no DNA. Sequencing was done on a sample of blood T cells: a sorted CD56 or NKG2C T cell subset, CD4+ or CD8+ T cells, or bulk PBMC T cells (not recorded which). The chain's CDR3 is CASSLLASGSTEQFF.